The entry below gives a single T cell receptor beta chain sequence along with its context. Its antigen is as yet unknown. One end of the junction fails to match germline, which may point to a read error. Germline values: CDR1 SGHAT, CDR2 FQNNGV. The CDR3 is 14 residues long. The data were obtained in a study of tumor-infiltrating lymphocytes in primary liver carcinoma. Study-wide findings and caveats: For tumor-adjacent and tumor-blood pairs, overlap was less than that seen for tumor region pairs.

TCR beta cDNA was reverse-transcribed from approximately 0.45 ug of total RNA. The reaction used a constant-region primer and ProtoScript II reverse transcriptase. Slightly modified ARM-PCR served as the procedure for the TCR beta libraries. These libraries came from three rounds of nested multiplex PCR. Two initial PCR rounds of around 10 cycles each paired TRBV1-TRBV30 forward primers with a C-beta reverse primer. TCRdb independently ran MiXCR on the multiplex PCR reads; one entry per CDR3 protein. In the table there are roughly 48,000 distinct CDR3 sequences, about 73% of which are singletons. It was from roughly 20-30 mg of unsorted bulk tissue that RNA and DNA were co-extracted. Chronic HBV infection affected patients, none of whom had received treatment.

The sample taken for sequencing was liver tumor tissue from sampling region 3. Subset described: tumor region T3, left-lateral pole. The chain is built from TRBV11-2 and TRBJ2-7; D is undetermined. The clonotype originates from a man between 40 and 49 years old with primary liver carcinoma and hepatitis B virus infection. CDR3 sequence: CAGSLTDAAYGQYF. CDR3 nucleotide sequence: TGTGCCGGCAGCTTAACTGACGCTGCCTACGGGCAGTACTTC. The full variable domain, rest sourced from reference TRBV11-2 and TRBJ2-7, is EAGVAQSPRYKIIEKRQSVAFWCNPISGHATLYWYQQILGQGPKLLIQFQNNGVVDDSQLPKDRFSAERLKGVDSTLKIQPAKLEDSAVYLCAGSLTDAAYGQYFGPGTRLTVT.